These 4 T cell receptor beta chains were all obtained from the same sample, sequenced in a study of PD-L1 blockade in urothelial cancer. Specified time point: peripheral blood 6 weeks after treatment start. Here immunoSEQ multiplex PCR was the method, and the copy in TCRdb shows in-frame clones only, minus some. This sample carries around 69,000 clones, around 93% of them seen once, and the ten largest clones take 0.7% to 0.9%. Specimen: PBMCs, collected around atezolizumab (anti-PD-L1) treatment. The source of these receptors is an elderly woman with urothelial cancer.

In DNA, the CDR3 is TGTGCCAGCAGCCTGGACAGGGGGCCCTACAATGAGCAGTTCTTC. Encoded protein: CASSLDRGPYNEQFF. This rearrangement joins TRBV7-7 to TRBJ2-1; the match to TRBD1 covers 11 bases. V was clipped by 5 bases and J by 2 bases; unmatched bases: 2. Germline V gene data show CDR1 as SSHAT and CDR2 as FNYEAQ (reference sequence). The CDR3 has 15 amino acids.

The CDR3 is CASSMDSYGYTF. CDR3 nucleotide sequence: TGTGCCAGCAGCATGGACAGCTATGGCTACACCTTC. The chain employs TRBV5-4 and TRBJ1-2; D is perhaps TRBD1 (6 bases). The ends were cut back, 4 bases at V and 4 bases at J, with 8 bases in the middle. This CDR3 comprises 12 residues. The V gene's germline CDR1 is SGHNT and CDR2 YYREEE (reference sequence). Supplemented by reference TRBV5-4 and TRBJ1-2, the full variable domain reads ETGVTQSPTHLIKTRGQQVTLRCSSQSGHNTVSWYQQALGQGPQFIFQYYREEENGRGNFPPRFSGLQFPNYSSELNVNALELDDSALYLCASSMDSYGYTFGSGTRLTVV.

The chain combines TRBV2 with TRBJ2-7, with TRBD2 identical over 10 bases. In germline, CDR1 is SNHLY, CDR2 FYNNEI. The CDR3 covers 15 residues. The trim removed 3 bases at V and 2 bases at J, leaving 4 bases unmatched. In DNA, the CDR3 is TGTGCCAGCAGTGAGGGGCTAGCGGGAGCCTACGAGCAGTACTTC. This sequence encodes CASSEGLAGAYEQYF.

The chain has TRBV5-1 and TRBJ2-2; no clear D gene. In germline, CDR1 is SGHRS, CDR2 YFSETQ. V was trimmed by 1 base and J by 1 base, leaving 5 bases between them. CDR3 length: 14 residues. Here the CDR3 reads CASSLPGNTGELFF. In DNA, the CDR3 is TGCGCCAGCAGCTTGCCGGGGAACACCGGGGAGCTGTTTTTT.